Below are 18 T cell receptor beta chains sequenced from a single sample in a study of PD-L1 blockade in urothelial cancer. TCRdb's copy holds only in-frame clones and misses some; the assay was immunoSEQ multiplex PCR. The sample records around 43,000 clones, around nine tenths being singletons. Time point: pretreatment peripheral blood. Material: PBMCs, obtained around atezolizumab (anti-PD-L1) treatment. These receptors all come from a donor over 35 with urothelial cancer.

On this clone itself: Other DNA sequences in this specimen translate into the identical CDR3. The V gene is TRBV6-5, the J gene TRBJ1-1, with D possibly being TRBD1 (5 bases). From germline, CDR1 is MNHEY and CDR2 SVGAGI. The CDR3 runs 13 residues. V gave up 0 bases and J gave up 5 bases, with 7 bases separating them. The CDR3 DNA follows: TGTGCCAGCAGTTACTCGGGGGGGACTGAAGCTTTCTTT. It yields the protein CASSYSGGTEAFF.

J is TRBJ1-2 and V is TRBV18; a possible D gene is TRBD1 (6 bases). The germline gives CDR1 KGHSH, CDR2 LQKENI. This CDR3 comprises 14 residues. V lost 2 bases to trimming and J lost 7 bases, with 14 bases between them. This CDR3 is CASSPGDTRPGYTF. Written as DNA, the CDR3 is TGTGCCAGCTCACCAGGGGACACTCGACCTGGCTACACCTTC.

V gene TRBV5-4 combines with J gene TRBJ1-3, with D uncertain. Germline CDR1 reads SGHNT; CDR2 reads YYREEE (reference sequence). The CDR3 runs 18 residues. V dropped 2 bases and J dropped 5 bases, with 23 bases sitting between them. The CDR3 protein is CASSFGGLASPPRNTIYF. The CDR3 DNA reads TGTGCCAGCAGCTTTGGTGGGCTAGCGAGCCCACCCCGAAACACCATATATTTT.

The rearrangement joins TRBV7-2 to TRBJ2-3; no definite D call. The CDR3 consists of 13 residues. The germline V and J ends were trimmed by 2 bases and 4 bases, with 7 bases remaining between them. Germline V gene lookup returns CDR1 SGHTA and CDR2 FQGNSA. The CDR3 sequence: CASSLTLADTQYF. Here the CDR3 DNA reads TGTGCCAGCAGCTTAACCCTAGCAGATACGCAGTATTTT.

The rearrangement joins TRBV11-3 to TRBJ2-1; 7 bases line up with TRBD2. After removal of 5 bases from V and 0 bases from J, the junction contained 7 bases not matched to a gene. The CDR3 spans 16 residues. Germline V lookup: CDR1 SGHNT, CDR2 YENEEA. This CDR3 reads CASSPPGTTSYNEQFF. CDR3 nucleotides: TGTGCCAGCAGCCCACCCGGGACTACCTCCTACAATGAGCAGTTCTTC.

This clone was recorded once. V and J are TRBV4-3 and TRBJ2-7, with D perhaps matching TRBD2 (6 bases). CDR3 size: 14 residues. The germline gives CDR1 LGHNA, CDR2 YSLEER. V was clipped by 6 bases and J by 0 bases, with 12 bases between them. The CDR3 sequence is CASSAAEGSYEQYF. CDR3 coding DNA: TGCGCCAGCAGTGCCGCGGAGGGCTCCTACGAGCAGTACTTC.

CDR3 nucleotides: TGTGCCAGCAGCTCGGGGCCTAGCGGGAGTGGCTATGAGCAGTTCTTC. It codes for CASSSGPSGSGYEQFF. The chain is built from TRBV7-3 and TRBJ2-1; TRBD2 agrees at 10 bases. V lost 4 bases and J lost 8; bases outside the gene matches: 11. Germline V gene sequence: CDR1 SGHTA, CDR2 FQGTGA. This CDR3 spans 16 amino acids.

This sequence joins TRBV28 and TRBJ2-5, with 8 bases identical to TRBD1. Germline CDR1 MDHEN, CDR2 SYDVKM. The CDR3 extends over 15 amino acids. The V gene end was trimmed by 3 bases and the J gene end by 3 bases; junction bases not matched to a gene: 6. The CDR3 coding sequence is TGTGCCAGCAGTTTCGGGGGACAGGCCGAAGAGACCCAGTACTTC. It codes for CASSFGGQAEETQYF.

The rearrangement links TRBV10-3 to TRBJ2-7; 8 positions agree with TRBD2. Germline V CDR1 and CDR2: ENHRY, SYGVKD. The length of the CDR3 is 15 residues. V trimming: 3 bases; J trimming: 9 bases; junction bases outside the gene matches: 13. CDR3 protein: CAISDGPPGGGAQYF. CDR3 sequence (DNA): TGTGCCATCAGTGATGGGCCCCCCGGGGGGGGCGCGCAGTACTTC.

The chain carries TRBV4-1 and TRBJ2-6; D possibly corresponds to TRBD1 (7 bases). CDR1 MGHRA and CDR2 YSYEKL come from the germline V gene. V gave up 1 base and J gave up 0 bases, with 13 bases separating them. The CDR3 loop spans 18 amino acids. CDR3 DNA sequence: TGCGCCAGCAGCCAAGCAGGGGGGCCCCGCTCTGGGGCCAACGTCCTGACTTTC. Residues: CASSQAGGPRSGANVLTF.

This chain uses TRBV11-3 with TRBJ2-1; possibly TRBD2 for D (6 bases). The CDR3 consists of 14 residues. V was pared by 5 bases and J by 7 bases, with 15 bases between. Germline-derived CDR1 and CDR2 are SGHNT and YENEEA. CDR3 DNA sequence: TGTGCCAGCAGCCAATGGGGGAGGCAGAATGAGCAGTTCTTC. Protein sequence: CASSQWGRQNEQFF.

This chain uses TRBV19 with TRBJ2-1; D might be TRBD2 (6 bases). The CDR3 has 15 residues. Germline lookup yields CDR1 LNHDA and CDR2 SQIVND (reference sequence). V lost 6 bases, J lost 0 bases, and 12 bases lay in between. The CDR3 loop reads CASRLYGGSYNEQFF. In DNA form, the CDR3 reads TGTGCCAGTAGACTCTACGGGGGCTCCTACAATGAGCAGTTCTTC.

The chain uses TRBV4-1 and TRBJ1-3, with TRBD1 identical over 7 bases. Germline assignment: CDR1 MGHRA and CDR2 YSYEKL. This CDR3 is built from 16 residues. Losses at the gene ends were 3 bases for V and 0 bases for J; bases not matched to a gene: 5. CDR3 residues: CASSQDRNPSGNTIYF. CDR3 DNA sequence: TGCGCCAGCAGCCAGGACAGGAACCCCTCTGGAAACACCATATATTTT.

The rearrangement links TRBV30 to TRBJ2-1; TRBD2 matches 8 bases. This CDR3 is 14 amino acids long. Per the germline V gene, CDR1 is GTSNPN and CDR2 is SVGIG (reference sequence). Unmatched junction bases numbered 11, after V lost 4 bases and J lost 9 bases. CDR3 protein: CAWKPGLERGEQFF. The CDR3 region has the DNA TGTGCCTGGAAACCGGGACTAGAGCGGGGTGAGCAGTTCTTC.

The V gene is TRBV27, the J gene TRBJ2-5; 7 bases align to TRBD2. The CDR3 spans 13 residues. With 3 bases clipped from V and 4 bases from J, the junction kept 2 bases outside the gene matches. CDR1 is MNHEY, CDR2 SMNVEV, per germline (reference sequence). DNA of the CDR3: TGTGCCAGCAGTTTCAGGACTAGAGAGACCCAGTACTTC. Its translation: CASSFRTRETQYF.

This chain connects TRBV4-3 to TRBJ2-7; D possibly corresponds to TRBD2 (5 bases). CDR3 length: 16 residues. V lost 1 base and J lost 3, with 16 bases in between. The V gene's germline CDR1 is LGHNA and CDR2 YSLEER. This CDR3 reads CASSQAGSLPVYEQYF. The CDR3 DNA is TGCGCCAGCAGCCAAGCGGGGTCACTCCCCGTCTACGAGCAGTACTTC.

The rearrangement links TRBV9 to TRBJ2-7; 9 bases agree with TRBD1. The CDR3 covers 14 residues. V was clipped by 4 bases and J by 3 bases; unmatched bases: 5. CDR1 and CDR2 (germline): SGDLS, YYNGEE. As DNA, the CDR3 is TGTGCCAGCAGCCCGGGACAGGGTGGCTACGAGCAGTACTTC. This encodes CASSPGQGGYEQYF.

The chain employs TRBV19 and TRBJ2-3; unclear D gene. The CDR3 consists of 12 residues. In germline, CDR1 is LNHDA, CDR2 SQIVND (reference sequence). V gave up 4 bases and J gave up 0 bases, with 2 bases separating them. CDR3 residues: CASSTSTDTQYF. CDR3 coding DNA: TGTGCCAGTAGTACTAGCACAGATACGCAGTATTTT.